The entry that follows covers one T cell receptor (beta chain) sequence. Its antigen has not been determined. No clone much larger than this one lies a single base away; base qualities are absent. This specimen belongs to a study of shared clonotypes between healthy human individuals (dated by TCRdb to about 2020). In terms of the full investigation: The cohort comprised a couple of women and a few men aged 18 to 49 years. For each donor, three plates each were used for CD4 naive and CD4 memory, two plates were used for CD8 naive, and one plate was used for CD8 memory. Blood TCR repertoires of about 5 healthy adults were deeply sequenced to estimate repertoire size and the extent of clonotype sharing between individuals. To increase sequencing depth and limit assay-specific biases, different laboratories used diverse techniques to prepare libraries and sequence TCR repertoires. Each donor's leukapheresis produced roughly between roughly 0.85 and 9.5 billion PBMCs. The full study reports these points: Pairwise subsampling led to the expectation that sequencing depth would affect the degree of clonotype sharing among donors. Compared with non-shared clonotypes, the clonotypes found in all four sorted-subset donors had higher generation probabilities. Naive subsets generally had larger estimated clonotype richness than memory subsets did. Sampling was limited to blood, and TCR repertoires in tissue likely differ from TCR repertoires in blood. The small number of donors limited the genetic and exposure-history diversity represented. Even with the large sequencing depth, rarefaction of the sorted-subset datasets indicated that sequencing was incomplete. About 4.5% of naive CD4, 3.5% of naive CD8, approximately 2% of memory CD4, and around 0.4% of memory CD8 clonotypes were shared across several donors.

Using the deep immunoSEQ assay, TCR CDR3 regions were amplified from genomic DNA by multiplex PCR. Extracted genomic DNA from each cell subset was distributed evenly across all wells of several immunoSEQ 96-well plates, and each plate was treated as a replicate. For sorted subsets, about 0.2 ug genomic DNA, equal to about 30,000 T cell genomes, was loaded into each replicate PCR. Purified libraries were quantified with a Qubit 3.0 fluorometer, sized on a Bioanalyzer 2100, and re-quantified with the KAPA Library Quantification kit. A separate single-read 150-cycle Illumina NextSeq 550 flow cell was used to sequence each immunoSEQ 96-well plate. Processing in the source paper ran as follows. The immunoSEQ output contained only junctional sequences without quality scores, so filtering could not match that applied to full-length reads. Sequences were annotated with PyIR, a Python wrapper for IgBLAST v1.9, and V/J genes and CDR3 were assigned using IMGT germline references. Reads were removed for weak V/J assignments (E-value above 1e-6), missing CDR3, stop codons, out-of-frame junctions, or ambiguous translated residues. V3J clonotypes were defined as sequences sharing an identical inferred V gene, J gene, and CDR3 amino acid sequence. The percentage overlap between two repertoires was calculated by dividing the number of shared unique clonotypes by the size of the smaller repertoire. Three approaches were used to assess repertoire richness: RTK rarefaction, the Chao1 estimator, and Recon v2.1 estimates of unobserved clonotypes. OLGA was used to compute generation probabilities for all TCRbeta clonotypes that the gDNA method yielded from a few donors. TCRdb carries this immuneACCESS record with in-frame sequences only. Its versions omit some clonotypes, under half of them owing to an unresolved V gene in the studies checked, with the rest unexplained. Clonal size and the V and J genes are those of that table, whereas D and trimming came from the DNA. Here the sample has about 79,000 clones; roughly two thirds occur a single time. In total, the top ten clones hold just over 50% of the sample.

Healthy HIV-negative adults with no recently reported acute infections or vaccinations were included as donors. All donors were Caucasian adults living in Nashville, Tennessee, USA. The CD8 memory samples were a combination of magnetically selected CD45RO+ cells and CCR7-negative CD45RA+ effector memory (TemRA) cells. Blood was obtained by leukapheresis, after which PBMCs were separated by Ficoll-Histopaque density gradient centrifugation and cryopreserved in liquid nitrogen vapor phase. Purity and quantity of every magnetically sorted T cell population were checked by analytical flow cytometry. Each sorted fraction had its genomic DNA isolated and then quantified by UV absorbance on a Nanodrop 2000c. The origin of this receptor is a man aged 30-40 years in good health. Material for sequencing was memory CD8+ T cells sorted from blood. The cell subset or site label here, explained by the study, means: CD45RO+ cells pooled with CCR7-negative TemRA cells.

The DNA sequence reads TGTGCCATTGCCCGAAGATACGAGCAGTACTTC. Its protein reads: CAIARRYEQYF. This chain joins TRBV28 to TRBJ2-7; no confident D gene assignment can be made. Reading the germline V gene gives CDR1 MDHEN and CDR2 SYDVKM. The CDR3 goes from the cysteine to the phenylalanine over 11 residues. The DNA shown is the 33-base CDR3, in frame from base 1. V and J are truncated by 10 bases and 4 bases respectively, leaving an intervening sequence of 11 bases.